These 4 T cell receptor beta chains were sequenced from one sample in a study of cytomegalovirus exposure and HLA in healthy donors. PCR was performed using 60 Vbeta and 13 Jbeta primers. Only in-frame clones appear in the TCRdb table, and some are missing; sequencing was by immunoSEQ multiplex PCR. The profile shows about 130,000 clones, roughly four fifths of them singletons. The sequencing input was PBMCs. These receptors all come from a woman in her fifties or sixties in good health and CMV-seropositive.

The chain couples TRBV11-2 to TRBJ2-1, with D possibly TRBD2 on 5 matching bases. The germline V and J ends were trimmed by 1 base and 1 base, with 11 bases remaining between them. The CDR3 is 16 residues long. Germline loops: CDR1 SGHAT, CDR2 FQNNGV. CDR3 sequence (DNA): TGTGCCAGCAGCTTAGCGGGAAGACTATCCTACAATGAGCAGTTCTTC. The encoded protein is CASSLAGRLSYNEQFF.

This chain links TRBV25-1 with TRBJ2-3, with 11 bases lining up with TRBD1. Trimming took 4 bases from V and 6 from J; bases not matched to a gene: 6. Germline-derived CDR1 and CDR2 are MGHDK and SYGVNS. CDR3 length: 15 amino acids. CDR3 DNA: TGTGCCAGCAGTGGTGGACAGGGGGCGGCGGATACGCAGTATTTT. Amino acid sequence: CASSGGQGAADTQYF.

CDR3 sequence (DNA): TGTGCCTGGAGTGTGGCCAGCTCAAGCGCCCCAGATACGCAGTATTTT. Amino acids: CAWSVASSSAPDTQYF. The chain couples TRBV30 to TRBJ2-3; no reliable D call. The V end lost 0 bases, the J end lost 4 bases, and 17 bases lay between the germline ends. CDR3 length: 16 amino acids. In germline, CDR1 is GTSNPN, CDR2 SVGIG (reference sequence).

The V gene is TRBV29-1, the J gene TRBJ1-1; 8 bases line up with TRBD1. CDR1 and CDR2 from the germline V gene are SQVTM and ANQGSEA. The CDR3 is 13 amino acids. V lost 6 bases to trimming and J lost 5 bases; unmatched junction nucleotides: 8. CDR3 sequence: CSVVTGGLTEAFF. CDR3 nucleotide sequence: TGCAGCGTGGTTACAGGGGGGCTGACTGAAGCTTTCTTT.